The present TCR beta chain was sequenced within a study of shared clonotypes between healthy human individuals. Study-level findings and limits: Sampling used blood alone; tissue repertoires probably differ.

Trimming removed 5 bases from V and 12 bases from J, with 11 bases in between. From germline, CDR1 is LGHNT and CDR2 FRNRAP. CDR3 length: 11 residues. This clone came up a few times. What it binds is unknown. Profiled with immunoSEQ multiplex PCR; TCRdb holds only in-frame clones, not every one. The profile shows over a million clones, roughly 98.5% of them singletons. Sequencing was carried out using naive CD4+ T cells sorted from blood. Subset denoted: CD45RA+ positively selected. The rearrangement uses TRBV12-5 and TRBJ2-1, with D tentatively TRBD1 or TRBD2 (5 bases each). The origin of this receptor is a man aged 25-40 years in good health. The chain's CDR3 is CASGPGTVQFF. In DNA, the CDR3 is TGTGCTAGTGGTCCAGGGACGGTGCAGTTCTTC. The full variable domain, rest sourced from reference TRBV12-5 and TRBJ2-1, is DARVTQTPRHKVTEMGQEVTMRCQPILGHNTVFWYRQTMMQGLELLAYFRNRAPLDDSGMPKDRFSAEMPDATLATLKIQPSEPRDSAVYFCASGPGTVQFFGPGTRLTVL.